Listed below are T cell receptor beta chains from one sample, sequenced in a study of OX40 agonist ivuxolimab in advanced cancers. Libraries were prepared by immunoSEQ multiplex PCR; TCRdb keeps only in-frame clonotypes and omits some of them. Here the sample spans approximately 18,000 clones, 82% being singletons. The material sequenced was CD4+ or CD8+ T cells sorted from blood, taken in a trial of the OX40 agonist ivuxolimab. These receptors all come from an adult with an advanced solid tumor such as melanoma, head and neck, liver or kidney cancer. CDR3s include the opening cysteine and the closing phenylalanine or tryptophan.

CSARITGTRSTDTQYF,TRBV29-1,TRBJ2-3
CASSPQSGFGDEQFF,TRBV18,TRBJ2-1
CASNGANYGYTF,TRBV28,TRBJ1-2
CASSPGAGQQETQYF,TRBV11-2,TRBJ2-5
CASSSPAGSIQQYF,TRBV27,TRBJ2-7
CASSPLGHRGDEQYF,TRBV7-3,TRBJ2-7
CASSGQSVDSDSNQPQHF,TRBV21-1,TRBJ1-5
CAWSGQGNSPLHF,TRBV30,TRBJ1-6
CASSLSTSGIPSYNEQFF,TRBV9,TRBJ2-1
CASSEPGREQYF,TRBV27,TRBJ2-5
CASSQVSYEQYF,TRBV14,TRBJ2-7
CASSKVTYEQYF,TRBV21-1,TRBJ2-7
CASRSGDGLSYNEQFF,TRBV27,TRBJ2-1
CASSFSGTQETQYF,TRBV5-1,TRBJ2-5
CASSDGPWGTQYF,TRBV7-2,TRBJ2-5
CASSLKDRIENTEAFF,TRBV5-1,TRBJ1-1
CASKSGTVDEQYF,TRBV5-1,TRBJ2-7
CASSPNGGGPQPQHF,TRBV11-2,TRBJ1-5
CSVETGPSTYEQYF,TRBV29-1,TRBJ2-7
CSVAGTANEKLFF,TRBV29-1,TRBJ1-4
CASSPGQGGPSEQFF,TRBV7-3,TRBJ2-1
CASSPAGDNYGYTF,TRBV11-2,TRBJ1-2
CASKDGNQPQHF,TRBV10-2,TRBJ1-5
CASRIDRSPVNEQYF,TRBV21-1,TRBJ2-7
CASSPNRDTGELFF,TRBV6-5,TRBJ2-2
CASNSGTATFNSPLHF,TRBV28,TRBJ1-6
CAISESTGGATDTQYF,TRBV10-3,TRBJ2-3